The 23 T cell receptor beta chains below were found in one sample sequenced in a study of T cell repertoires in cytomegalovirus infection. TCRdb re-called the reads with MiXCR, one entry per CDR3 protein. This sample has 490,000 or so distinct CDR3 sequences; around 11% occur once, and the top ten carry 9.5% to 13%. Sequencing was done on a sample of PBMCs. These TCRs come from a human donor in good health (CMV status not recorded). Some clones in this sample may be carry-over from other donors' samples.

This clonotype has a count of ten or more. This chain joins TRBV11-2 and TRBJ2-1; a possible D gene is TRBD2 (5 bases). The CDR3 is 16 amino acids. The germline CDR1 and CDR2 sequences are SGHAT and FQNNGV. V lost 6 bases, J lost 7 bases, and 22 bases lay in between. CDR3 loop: CASSFLGNRGRNEQFF. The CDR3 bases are TGTGCCAGCAGTTTTTTGGGTAACCGGGGTCGGAATGAGCAGTTCTTC.

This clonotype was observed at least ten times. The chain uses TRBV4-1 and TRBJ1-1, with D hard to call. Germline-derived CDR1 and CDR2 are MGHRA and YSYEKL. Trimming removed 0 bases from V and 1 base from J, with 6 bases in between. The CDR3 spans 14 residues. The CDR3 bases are TGCGCCAGCAGCCAAGATAGGAGGAACACTGAAGCTTTCTTT. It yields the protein CASSQDRRNTEAFF.

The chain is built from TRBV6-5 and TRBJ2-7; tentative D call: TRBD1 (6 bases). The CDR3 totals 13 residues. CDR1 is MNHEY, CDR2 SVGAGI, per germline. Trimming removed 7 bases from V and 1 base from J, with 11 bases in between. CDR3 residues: CASTSTGSYEQYF. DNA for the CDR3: TGTGCCAGCACCAGCACAGGGTCCTACGAGCAGTACTTC.

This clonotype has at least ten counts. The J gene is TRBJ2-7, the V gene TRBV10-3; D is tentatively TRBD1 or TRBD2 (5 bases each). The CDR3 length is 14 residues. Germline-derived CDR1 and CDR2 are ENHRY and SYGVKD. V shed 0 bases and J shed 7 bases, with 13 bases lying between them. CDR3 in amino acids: CAISESPGSSEQYF. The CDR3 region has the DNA TGTGCCATCAGTGAGTCTCCAGGGAGTAGTGAGCAGTACTTC.

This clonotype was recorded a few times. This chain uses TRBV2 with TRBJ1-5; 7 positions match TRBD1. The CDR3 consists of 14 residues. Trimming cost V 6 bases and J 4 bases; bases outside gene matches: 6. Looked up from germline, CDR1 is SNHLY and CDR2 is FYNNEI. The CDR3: CASRRGTANQPQHF. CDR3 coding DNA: TGTGCCAGCAGACGCGGGACAGCGAATCAGCCCCAGCATTTT.

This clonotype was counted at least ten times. CDR3 amino acids: CASSSSTSYNEQFF. The DNA for the CDR3 is TGTGCCAGCAGCTCTTCGACTAGCTACAATGAGCAGTTCTTC. V and J are TRBV7-9 and TRBJ2-1, with D possibly matching TRBD2 (6 bases). Per the germline V gene, CDR1 is SEHNR and CDR2 is FQNEAQ (reference sequence). The CDR3 loop spans 14 amino acids. Trimming cost V 4 bases and J 3 bases, with 10 bases left between them.

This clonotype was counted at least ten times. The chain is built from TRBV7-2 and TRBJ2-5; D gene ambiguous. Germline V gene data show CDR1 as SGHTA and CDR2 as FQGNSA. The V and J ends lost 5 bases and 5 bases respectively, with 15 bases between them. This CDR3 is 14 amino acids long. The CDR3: CASSPPFWSETQYF. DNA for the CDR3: TGTGCCAGCAGCCCCCCGTTCTGGAGTGAGACCCAGTACTTC. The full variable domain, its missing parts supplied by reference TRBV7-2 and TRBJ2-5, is GAGVSQSPSNKVTEKGKDVELRCDPISGHTALYWYRQSLGQGLEFLIYFQGNSAPDKSGLPSDRFSAERTGGSVSTLTIQRTQQEDSAVYLCASSPPFWSETQYFGPGTRLLVL.

CDR3 loop: CSARDEVNQPQHF. In DNA, the CDR3 is TGCAGTGCTAGAGACGAGGTAAATCAGCCCCAGCATTTT. V usage is TRBV20-1 and J usage is TRBJ1-5, with unresolved D. Germline CDR1 is DFQATT and CDR2 is SNEGSKA (reference sequence). V lost 0 bases to trimming and J lost 4 bases, with 7 bases between them. The CDR3 is 13 amino acids.

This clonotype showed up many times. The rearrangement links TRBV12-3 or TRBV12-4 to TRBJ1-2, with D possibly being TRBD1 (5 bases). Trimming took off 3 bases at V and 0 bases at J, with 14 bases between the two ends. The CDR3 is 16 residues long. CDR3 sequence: CASSFSPTGANYGYTF. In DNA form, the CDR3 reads TGTGCCAGCAGTTTTTCCCCAACAGGAGCTAACTATGGCTACACCTTC.

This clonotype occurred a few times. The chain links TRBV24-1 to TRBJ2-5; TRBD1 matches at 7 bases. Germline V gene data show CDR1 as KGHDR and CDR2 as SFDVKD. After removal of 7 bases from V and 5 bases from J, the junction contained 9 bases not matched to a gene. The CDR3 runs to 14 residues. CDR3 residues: CATSDRAYQETQYF. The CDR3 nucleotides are TGTGCCACCAGCGACAGGGCATATCAGGAGACCCAGTACTTC.

The CDR3 here is CSAPGQGAIEQYF. Here the CDR3 DNA reads TGCAGTGCACCGGGACAGGGGGCCATCGAGCAGTACTTC. The genes are TRBV20-1 and TRBJ2-7, with 12 bases aligning to TRBD1. The CDR3 consists of 13 residues. With V trimmed by 6 bases and J by 6 bases, 6 bases remained unmatched. From germline, CDR1 is DFQATT and CDR2 SNEGSKA (reference sequence).

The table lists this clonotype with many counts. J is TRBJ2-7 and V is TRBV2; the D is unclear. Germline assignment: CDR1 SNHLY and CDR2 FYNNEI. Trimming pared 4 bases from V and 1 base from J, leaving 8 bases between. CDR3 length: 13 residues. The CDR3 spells CASSGLNSYEQYF. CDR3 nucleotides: TGTGCCAGCAGTGGACTTAATTCCTACGAGCAGTACTTC.

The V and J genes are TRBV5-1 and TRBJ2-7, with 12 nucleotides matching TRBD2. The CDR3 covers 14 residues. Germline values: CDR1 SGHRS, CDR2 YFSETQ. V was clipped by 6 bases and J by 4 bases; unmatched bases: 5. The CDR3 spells CASNSGTSGYEQYF. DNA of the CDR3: TGCGCCAGCAACTCCGGGACTAGCGGGTACGAGCAGTACTTC. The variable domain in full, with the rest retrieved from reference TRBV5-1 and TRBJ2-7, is KAGVTQTPRYLIKTRGQQVTLSCSPISGHRSVSWYQQTPGQGLQFLFEYFSETQRNKGNFPGRFSGRQFSNSRSEMNVSTLELGDSALYLCASNSGTSGYEQYFGPGTRLTVT.

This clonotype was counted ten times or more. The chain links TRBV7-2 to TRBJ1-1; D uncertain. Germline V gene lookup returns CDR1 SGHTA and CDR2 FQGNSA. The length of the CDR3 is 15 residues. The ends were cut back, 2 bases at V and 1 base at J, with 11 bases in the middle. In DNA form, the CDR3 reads TGTGCCAGCAGCTTATGGTACAGCCAGAACACTGAAGCTTTCTTT. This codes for CASSLWYSQNTEAFF.

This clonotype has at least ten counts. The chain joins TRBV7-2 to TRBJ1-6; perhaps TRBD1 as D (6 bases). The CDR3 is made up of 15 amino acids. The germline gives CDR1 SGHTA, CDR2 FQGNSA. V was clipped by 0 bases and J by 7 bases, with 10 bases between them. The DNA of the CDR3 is TGTGCCAGCAGCTTAGCGTCCGGGGGCAATTCACCCCTCCACTTT. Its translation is CASSLASGGNSPLHF. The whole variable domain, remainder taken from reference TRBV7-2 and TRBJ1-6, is GAGVSQSPSNKVTEKGKDVELRCDPISGHTALYWYRQSLGQGLEFLIYFQGNSAPDKSGLPSDRFSAERTGGSVSTLTIQRTQQEDSAVYLCASSLASGGNSPLHFGNGTRLTVT.

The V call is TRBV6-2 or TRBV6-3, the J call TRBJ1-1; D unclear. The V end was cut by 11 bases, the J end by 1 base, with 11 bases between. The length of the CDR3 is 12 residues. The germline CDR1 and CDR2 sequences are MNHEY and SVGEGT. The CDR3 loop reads CAVKRSNTEAFF. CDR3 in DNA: TGTGCCGTAAAAAGGTCGAACACTGAAGCTTTCTTT.

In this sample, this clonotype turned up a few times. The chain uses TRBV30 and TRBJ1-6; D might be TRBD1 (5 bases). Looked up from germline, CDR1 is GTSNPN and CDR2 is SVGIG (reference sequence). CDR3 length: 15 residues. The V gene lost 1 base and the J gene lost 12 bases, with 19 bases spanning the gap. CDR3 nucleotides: TGTGCCTGGAGTGGGGGCAGCTTGACCTATGGACCCCTCCACTTT. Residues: CAWSGGSLTYGPLHF. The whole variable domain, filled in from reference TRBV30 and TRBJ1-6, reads SQTIHQWPATLVQPVGSPLSLECTVEGTSNPNLYWYRQAAGRGLQLLFYSVGIGQISSEVPQNLSASRPQDRQFILSSKKLLLSDSGFYLCAWSGGSLTYGPLHFGNGTRLTVT.

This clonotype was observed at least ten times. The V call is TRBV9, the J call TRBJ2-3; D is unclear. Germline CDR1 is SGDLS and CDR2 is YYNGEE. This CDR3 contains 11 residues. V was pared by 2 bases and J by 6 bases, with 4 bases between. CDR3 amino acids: CASSVGDTQYF. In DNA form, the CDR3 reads TGTGCCAGCAGCGTGGGGGATACGCAGTATTTT.

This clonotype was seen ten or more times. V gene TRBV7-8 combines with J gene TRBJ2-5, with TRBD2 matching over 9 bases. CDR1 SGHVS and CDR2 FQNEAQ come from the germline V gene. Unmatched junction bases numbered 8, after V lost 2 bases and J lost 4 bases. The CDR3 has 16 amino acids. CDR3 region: CASSLPREGERETQYF. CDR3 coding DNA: TGTGCCAGCAGCTTACCGCGGGAGGGGGAGCGAGAGACCCAGTACTTC.

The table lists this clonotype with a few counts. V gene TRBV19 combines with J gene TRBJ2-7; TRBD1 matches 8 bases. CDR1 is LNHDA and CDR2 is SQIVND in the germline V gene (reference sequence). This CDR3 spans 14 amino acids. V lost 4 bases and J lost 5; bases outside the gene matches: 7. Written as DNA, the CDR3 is TGTGCCAGTAGTAATGGACAGGGTGGCGACGAGCAGTACTTC. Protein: CASSNGQGGDEQYF.

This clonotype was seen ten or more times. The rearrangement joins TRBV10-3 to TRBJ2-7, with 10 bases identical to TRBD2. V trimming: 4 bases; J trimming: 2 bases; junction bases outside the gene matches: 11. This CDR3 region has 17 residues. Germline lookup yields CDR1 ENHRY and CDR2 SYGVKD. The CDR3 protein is CAISGPLSGGTTYEQYF. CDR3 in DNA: TGTGCCATCAGTGGTCCCCTTAGCGGGGGGACGACCTACGAGCAGTACTTC.

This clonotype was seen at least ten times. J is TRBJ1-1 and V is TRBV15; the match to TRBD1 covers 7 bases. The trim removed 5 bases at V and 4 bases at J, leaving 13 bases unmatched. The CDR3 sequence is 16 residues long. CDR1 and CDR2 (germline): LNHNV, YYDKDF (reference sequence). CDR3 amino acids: CATSGRREGASTEAFF. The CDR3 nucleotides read TGTGCCACCAGCGGACGACGAGAGGGGGCGAGCACTGAAGCTTTCTTT. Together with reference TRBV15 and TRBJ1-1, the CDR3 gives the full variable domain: DAMVIQNPRYQVTQFGKPVTLSCSQTLNHNVMYWYQQKSSQAPKLLFHYYDKDFNNEADTPDNFQSRRPNTSFCFLDIRSPGLGDTAMYLCATSGRREGASTEAFFGQGTRLTVV.

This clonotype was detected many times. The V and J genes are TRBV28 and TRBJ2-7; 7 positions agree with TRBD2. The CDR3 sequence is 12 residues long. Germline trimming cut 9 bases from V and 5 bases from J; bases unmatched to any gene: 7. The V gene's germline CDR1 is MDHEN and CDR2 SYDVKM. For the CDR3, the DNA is TGTGCCAGTGGGGAGGGAACGAACGAGCAGTACTTC. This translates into CASGEGTNEQYF.